This T cell receptor beta chain was recovered during a study of blood T cell repertoires in COVID-19. Across the whole study: There were acute and convalescent COVID-19 samples, and they came from the United States, Italy and Spain.

Original data processing: By means of reference gene primer amplification, nucleated cell counts were estimated. Method: immunoSEQ multiplex PCR; TCRdb's copy keeps in-frame clones and lacks some. The DNA gave D and trimming, while V, J and clone size come from that table. The sample contains 150,000 to 200,000 clones, nearly 90% of which appear only once. This CDR3 region has 13 residues. The V end lost 2 bases, the J end lost 5 bases, and 9 bases lay between the germline ends. In germline, CDR1 is MNHEY, CDR2 SVGAGI. Specimen: peripheral blood. The source of this sequence is a man in his 60s with active or convalescent COVID-19. V gene TRBV6-5 combines with J gene TRBJ2-5; perhaps TRBD2 as D (5 bases). CDR3 coding DNA: TGTGCCAGCAGTTACAGCAGAGGGGAGACCCAGTACTTC. It translates to CASSYSRGETQYF.